The sample holds a few counts of the clone carrying this T cell receptor beta chain. TCRdb's table, derived via immunoSEQ multiplex PCR, lists solely in-frame clones and lacks some. The sample lists about 88,000 clones; just over 90% were seen once. This sample was included in a study of T cells in tuberculosis. Study-level findings and limits: Low-affinity CD1B-GMM tetramer-binding T cells may have been missed.

Thawed, overnight-rested PBMC were stained with GMM-loaded CD1B tetramer, viability dye and anti-CD3, then sorted. CD1B tetramers were loaded with Rhodococcus equi-derived C32 glucose monomycolate. The clonotype originates from an adult woman with latent tuberculosis. The specimen was CD1b-GMM tetramer-negative cells sorted from PBMCs.

Written as DNA, the CDR3 is TGTGCCAGCAGCTTAGATCCGACAGGGGTAACGTCACCCCTCCACTTT. It is translated as CASSLDPTGVTSPLHF. The chain has TRBV7-2 and TRBJ1-6; 8 nucleotides agree with TRBD1. Trimming took 1 base from V and 10 from J; bases not matched to a gene: 9. Germline V gene sequence: CDR1 SGHTA, CDR2 FQGNSA. This CDR3 is 16 amino acids long.